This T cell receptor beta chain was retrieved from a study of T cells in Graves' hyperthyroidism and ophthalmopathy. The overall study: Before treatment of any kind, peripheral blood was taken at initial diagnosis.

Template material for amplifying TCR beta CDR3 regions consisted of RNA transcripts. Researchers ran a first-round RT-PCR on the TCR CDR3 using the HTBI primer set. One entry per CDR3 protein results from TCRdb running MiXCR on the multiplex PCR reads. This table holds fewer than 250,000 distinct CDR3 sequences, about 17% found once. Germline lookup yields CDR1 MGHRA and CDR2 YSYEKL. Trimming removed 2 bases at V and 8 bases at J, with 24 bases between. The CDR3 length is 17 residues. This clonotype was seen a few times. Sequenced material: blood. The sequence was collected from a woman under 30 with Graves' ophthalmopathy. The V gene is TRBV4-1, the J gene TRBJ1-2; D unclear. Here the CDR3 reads CASSQRRTLGRAGGYTF. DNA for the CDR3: TGCGCCAGCAGCCAAAGAAGAACCCTGGGGAGGGCAGGCGGCTACACCTTC.